This TCR beta chain is from a study of blood T cell repertoires in COVID-19. This table comes from immunoSEQ multiplex PCR, and its TCRdb copy is limited to in-frame clones, with some not included. The sample consists of about 200,000 clones, approximately 83% of them appearing once. J lost 7 bases, V lost 1 base, and 4 bases had no gene match. The CDR3 runs to 13 residues. Germline V gives CDR1 SEHNR, CDR2 FQNEAQ (reference sequence). Source material: PBMCs or T cells enriched from blood (not recorded which). The genes are TRBV7-9 and TRBJ2-7; 7 bases match TRBD1. This clonotype was sampled from a woman between 50 and 59 years old who had been exposed to COVID-19. CDR3 DNA sequence: TGTGCCAGCAGCTTAGGACAGGGTCGGGAGCAGTACTTC. It specifies CASSLGQGREQYF.